This T cell receptor (beta chain) was captured by sequencing in a study of beta chain features in type 1 diabetes. TCRB transcripts that were expressed got sequenced, as all of the isolated RNA had been reverse transcribed. Sequenced by immunoSEQ multiplex PCR; TCRdb stores in-frame clones only, minus some. The data show roughly 300,000 clones, 6.5% to 10% seen once. Germline CDR1 MNHEY, CDR2 SVGAGI. The CDR3 runs to 16 residues. V dropped 0 bases and J dropped 2 bases, with 13 bases sitting between them. This clone was counted a few times. The sample was central memory CD4+ T cells from blood. This sequence originates from a young woman in good health. The rearrangement uses TRBV6-5 and TRBJ2-5; D unclear. This CDR3 reads CASSYSRYPGQETQYF. The DNA of the CDR3 is TGTGCCAGCAGTTACTCGAGATACCCGGGTCAAGAGACCCAGTACTTC.